These T cell receptor beta chains were read from a single sample in a study of blood T cells in healthy people across ages. Each CDR3 protein gets one entry after TCRdb re-called the 5' RACE reads with MiXCR. The table shows roughly 560,000 distinct CDR3 sequences, with approximately 25% occurring only once. The data also belong to a second study, concerning T cells of mothers and their children.

Sequencing was carried out using blood. These receptors all come from a boy between 5 and 17 years old in good health. Both conserved end residues are part of each CDR3. The D gene is left open where the match is weak. Some rows mark clone size as missing; the rest say once, few, many or name a class of expanded clone.

d_gene: .
j_gene: TRBJ1-2
abundance: .
v_gene: TRBV5-5
CDR3aa: CASSLPSTGYGYTF
CDR3nt: TGTGCCAGCAGCTTGCCGTCAACAGGCTATGGCTACACCTTC

d_gene: TRBD2
j_gene: TRBJ2-1
abundance: .
v_gene: TRBV29-1
CDR3aa: CSVEGLAGVPRNEQFF
CDR3nt: TGCAGCGTTGAGGGACTGGCGGGAGTTCCCAGGAATGAGCAGTTCTTC

d_gene: TRBD1
j_gene: TRBJ2-7
abundance: .
v_gene: TRBV9
CDR3aa: CASSVGTGDEQYF
CDR3nt: TGTGCCAGCAGCGTCGGGACAGGCGACGAGCAGTACTTC

d_gene: TRBD2
j_gene: TRBJ2-7
abundance: .
v_gene: TRBV3-1
CDR3aa: CASSQEGLAGYEQYF
CDR3nt: TGTGCCAGCAGCCAAGAAGGGCTAGCGGGCTACGAGCAGTACTTC

d_gene: .
j_gene: TRBJ1-2
abundance: few
v_gene: TRBV10-3
CDR3aa: CAISETDNYGYTF
CDR3nt: TGTGCCATCAGTGAGACAGATAACTATGGCTACACCTTC

d_gene: .
j_gene: TRBJ2-7
abundance: .
v_gene: TRBV20-1
CDR3aa: CSYPRQDSFYEQYF
CDR3nt: TGCAGTTACCCTCGCCAGGACTCGTTCTACGAGCAGTACTTC

d_gene: TRBD1
j_gene: TRBJ2-5
abundance: few
v_gene: TRBV7-9
CDR3aa: CASSSGALQGVKETQYF
CDR3nt: TGTGCCAGCAGCTCCGGGGCCTTACAGGGGGTTAAGGAGACCCAGTACTTC

d_gene: TRBD1
j_gene: TRBJ2-7
abundance: .
v_gene: TRBV7-8
CDR3aa: CASSLPRDRVSYEQYF
CDR3nt: TGTGCCAGCAGCTTACCCCGGGACAGGGTTTCGTACGAGCAGTACTTC

d_gene: .
j_gene: TRBJ1-1
abundance: few
v_gene: TRBV4-1
CDR3aa: CASSQWSSDDTEAFF
CDR3nt: TGCGCCAGCAGCCAGTGGTCGAGCGATGACACTGAAGCTTTCTTT

d_gene: TRBD1
j_gene: TRBJ2-7
abundance: .
v_gene: TRBV28
CDR3aa: CASRAPGMGQGYEQYF
CDR3nt: TGTGCCAGCAGAGCCCCGGGGATGGGACAGGGCTACGAGCAGTACTTC

d_gene: TRBD2
j_gene: TRBJ2-7
abundance: few
v_gene: TRBV6-1
CDR3aa: CASSVYGTSIYEQYF
CDR3nt: TGTGCCAGCAGTGTTTATGGGACTAGCATCTACGAGCAGTACTTC

d_gene: TRBD2
j_gene: TRBJ2-3
abundance: .
v_gene: TRBV6-2/TRBV6-3
CDR3aa: CASSDPRLAEDTDTQYF
CDR3nt: TGTGCCAGCAGTGACCCGCGACTAGCGGAAGACACAGATACGCAGTATTTT

d_gene: .
j_gene: TRBJ1-1
abundance: .
v_gene: TRBV27
CDR3aa: CASSRRVGAANTEAFF
CDR3nt: TGTGCCAGCAGCAGGAGGGTTGGGGCAGCGAACACTGAAGCTTTCTTT

d_gene: .
j_gene: TRBJ2-1
abundance: few
v_gene: TRBV7-9
CDR3aa: CASSLDGGSYNEQFF
CDR3nt: TGTGCCAGCAGCTTAGACGGCGGCTCCTACAATGAGCAGTTCTTC

d_gene: .
j_gene: TRBJ2-7
abundance: few
v_gene: TRBV7-9
CDR3aa: CASSWQGSEQYF
CDR3nt: TGTGCCAGCAGCTGGCAGGGGTCCGAGCAGTACTTC

d_gene: TRBD2
j_gene: TRBJ2-1
abundance: once
v_gene: TRBV20-1
CDR3aa: CSALEVSGRASSVQFF
CDR3nt: TGCAGTGCCTTAGAGGTCAGCGGGAGGGCCTCTAGCGTCCAGTTCTTC

d_gene: .
j_gene: TRBJ1-1
abundance: .
v_gene: TRBV20-1
CDR3aa: CSALLGMNTEAFF
CDR3nt: TGCAGTGCCCTCCTAGGGATGAACACTGAAGCTTTCTTT

d_gene: .
j_gene: TRBJ2-5
abundance: few
v_gene: TRBV7-3
CDR3aa: CASRGGLQTQYF
CDR3nt: TGTGCCAGCAGAGGGGGTCTGCAGACCCAGTACTTC

d_gene: .
j_gene: TRBJ1-4
abundance: many
v_gene: TRBV6-1
CDR3aa: CASSRLETNEKLFF
CDR3nt: TGTGCCAGCAGTCGGTTAGAGACTAATGAAAAACTGTTTTTT

d_gene: TRBD1
j_gene: TRBJ1-2
abundance: .
v_gene: TRBV20-1
CDR3aa: CSSTGEVNYGYTF
CDR3nt: TGCAGTTCGACAGGGGAGGTAAACTATGGCTACACCTTC

d_gene: .
j_gene: TRBJ1-6
abundance: .
v_gene: TRBV7-9
CDR3aa: CASSLTGANSPLHF
CDR3nt: TGTGCCAGCAGCTTGACAGGAGCCAATTCACCCCTCCACTTT

d_gene: TRBD1
j_gene: TRBJ2-1
abundance: .
v_gene: TRBV29-1
CDR3aa: CSFWDRGYNEQFF
CDR3nt: TGCAGCTTTTGGGACAGGGGCTACAATGAGCAGTTCTTC

d_gene: TRBD1
j_gene: TRBJ2-1
abundance: .
v_gene: TRBV18
CDR3aa: CASSLTGQGAHEQFF
CDR3nt: TGTGCCAGCTCACTAACGGGACAGGGGGCTCATGAGCAGTTCTTC

d_gene: .
j_gene: TRBJ1-1
abundance: .
v_gene: TRBV4-3
CDR3aa: CASSQPTQGYTEAFF
CDR3nt: TGCGCCAGCAGCCAACCAACCCAGGGATACACTGAAGCTTTCTTT

d_gene: .
j_gene: TRBJ2-3
abundance: few
v_gene: TRBV29-1
CDR3aa: CSVGSTHAQTDTQYF
CDR3nt: TGCAGCGTTGGCTCAACTCACGCCCAGACAGATACGCAGTATTTT

d_gene: .
j_gene: TRBJ2-5
abundance: .
v_gene: TRBV7-9
CDR3aa: CASSLGGQLKETQYF
CDR3nt: TGTGCCAGCAGCTTAGGAGGACAGTTAAAAGAGACCCAGTACTTC

d_gene: TRBD1
j_gene: TRBJ1-2
abundance: few
v_gene: TRBV29-1
CDR3aa: CSVEDHGQGGYGYTF
CDR3nt: TGCAGCGTTGAAGACCACGGACAGGGCGGCTATGGCTACACCTTC

d_gene: TRBD2
j_gene: TRBJ2-1
abundance: few
v_gene: TRBV7-8
CDR3aa: CASSLDKDGLAGARKINEQFF
CDR3nt: TGTGCCAGCAGCTTAGATAAGGACGGACTAGCGGGCGCGCGGAAAATCAATGAGCAGTTCTTC

d_gene: TRBD1
j_gene: TRBJ1-1
abundance: few
v_gene: TRBV28
CDR3aa: CASSFRGQGSTEAFF
CDR3nt: TGTGCCAGCAGCTTTAGAGGACAGGGGTCCACTGAAGCTTTCTTT

d_gene: TRBD1
j_gene: TRBJ2-1
abundance: .
v_gene: TRBV27
CDR3aa: CASSVQGGYNEQFF
CDR3nt: TGTGCCAGCAGTGTACAGGGGGGTTACAATGAGCAGTTCTTC